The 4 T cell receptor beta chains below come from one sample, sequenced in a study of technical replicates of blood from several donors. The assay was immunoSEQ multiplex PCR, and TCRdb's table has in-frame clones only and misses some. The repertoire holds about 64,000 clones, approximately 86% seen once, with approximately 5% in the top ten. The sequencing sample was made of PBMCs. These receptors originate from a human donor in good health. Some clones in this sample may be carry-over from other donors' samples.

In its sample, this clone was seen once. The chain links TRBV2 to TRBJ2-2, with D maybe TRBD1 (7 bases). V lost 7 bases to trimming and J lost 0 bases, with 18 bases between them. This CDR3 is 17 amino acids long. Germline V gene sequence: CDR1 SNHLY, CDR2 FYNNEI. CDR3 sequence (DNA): TGTGCCAGCAAATGGGGAGGTGGGACAGCGAACACCGGGGAGCTGTTTTTT. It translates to CASKWGGGTANTGELFF.

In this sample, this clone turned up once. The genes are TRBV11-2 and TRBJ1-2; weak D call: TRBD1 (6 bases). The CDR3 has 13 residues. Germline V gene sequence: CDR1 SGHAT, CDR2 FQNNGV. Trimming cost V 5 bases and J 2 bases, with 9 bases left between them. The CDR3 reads CASSKDSNYGYTF. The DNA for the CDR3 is TGTGCCAGCAGCAAGGACAGCAACTATGGCTACACCTTC. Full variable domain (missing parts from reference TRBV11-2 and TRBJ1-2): EAGVAQSPRYKIIEKRQSVAFWCNPISGHATLYWYQQILGQGPKLLIQFQNNGVVDDSQLPKDRFSAERLKGVDSTLKIQPAKLEDSAVYLCASSKDSNYGYTFGSGTRLTVV.

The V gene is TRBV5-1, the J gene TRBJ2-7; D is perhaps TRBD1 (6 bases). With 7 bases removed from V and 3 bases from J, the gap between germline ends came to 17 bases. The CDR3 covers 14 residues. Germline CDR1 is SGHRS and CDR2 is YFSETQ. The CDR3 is CASHWMTGGYEQYF. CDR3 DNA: TGCGCCAGCCATTGGATGACAGGAGGCTACGAGCAGTACTTC.

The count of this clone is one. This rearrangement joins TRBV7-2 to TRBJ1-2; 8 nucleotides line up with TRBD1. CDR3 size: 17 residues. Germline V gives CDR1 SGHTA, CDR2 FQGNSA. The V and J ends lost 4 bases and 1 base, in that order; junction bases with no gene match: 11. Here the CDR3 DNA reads TGTGCCAGCAGCTCCCAGGGTCGACAGGGGAATAACTATGGCTACACCTTC. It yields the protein CASSSQGRQGNNYGYTF.